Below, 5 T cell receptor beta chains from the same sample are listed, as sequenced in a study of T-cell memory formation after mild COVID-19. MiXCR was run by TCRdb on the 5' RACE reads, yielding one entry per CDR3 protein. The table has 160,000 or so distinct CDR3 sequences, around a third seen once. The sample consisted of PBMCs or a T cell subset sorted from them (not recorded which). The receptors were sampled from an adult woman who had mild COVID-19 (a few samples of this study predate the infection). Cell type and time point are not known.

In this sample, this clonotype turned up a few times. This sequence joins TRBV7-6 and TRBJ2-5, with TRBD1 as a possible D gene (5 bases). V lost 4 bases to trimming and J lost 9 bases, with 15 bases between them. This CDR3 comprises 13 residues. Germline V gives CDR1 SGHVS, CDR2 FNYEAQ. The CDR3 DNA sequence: TGTGCCAGCAGCTCTCCACAGGACCCGTCCCAGTACTTC. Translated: CASSSPQDPSQYF.

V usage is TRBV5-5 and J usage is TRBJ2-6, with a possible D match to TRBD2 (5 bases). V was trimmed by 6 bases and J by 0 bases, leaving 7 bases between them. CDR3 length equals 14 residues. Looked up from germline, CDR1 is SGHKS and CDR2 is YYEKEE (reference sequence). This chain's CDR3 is CASNEGSGANVLTF. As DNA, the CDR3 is TGTGCCAGCAACGAGGGCTCTGGGGCCAACGTCCTGACTTTC.

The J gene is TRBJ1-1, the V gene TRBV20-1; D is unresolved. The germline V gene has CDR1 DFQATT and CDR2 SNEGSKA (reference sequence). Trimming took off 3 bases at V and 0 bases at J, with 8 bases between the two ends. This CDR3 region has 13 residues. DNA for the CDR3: TGCAGTGCTAGTGTCGTGCTGAACACTGAAGCTTTCTTT. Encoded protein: CSASVVLNTEAFF.

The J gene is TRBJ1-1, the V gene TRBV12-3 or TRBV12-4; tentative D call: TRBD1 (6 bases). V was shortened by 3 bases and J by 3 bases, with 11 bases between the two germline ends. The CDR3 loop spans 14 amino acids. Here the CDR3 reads CASSFGGHYTEAFF. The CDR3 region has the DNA TGTGCCAGCAGTTTCGGGGGGCACTACACTGAAGCTTTCTTT.

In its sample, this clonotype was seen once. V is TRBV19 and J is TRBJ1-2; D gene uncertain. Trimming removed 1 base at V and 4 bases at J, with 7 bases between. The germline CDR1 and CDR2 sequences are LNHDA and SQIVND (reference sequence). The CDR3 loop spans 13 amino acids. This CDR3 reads CASSIGPSYGYTF. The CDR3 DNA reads TGTGCCAGTAGTATAGGACCTAGCTATGGCTACACCTTC. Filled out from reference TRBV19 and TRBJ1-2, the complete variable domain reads DGGITQSPKYLFRKEGQNVTLSCEQNLNHDAMYWYRQDPGQGLRLIYYSQIVNDFQKGDIAEGYSVSREKKESFPLTVTSAQKNPTAFYLCASSIGPSYGYTFGSGTRLTVV.